The 25 T cell receptor beta chains given below trace back to one sample, sequenced in a study of blood T cell repertoires in COVID-19. Method: immunoSEQ multiplex PCR; TCRdb's copy keeps in-frame clones and lacks some. The profile covers 55,000 to 65,000 clones, with more than 80% appearing a single time and roughly 7.6% taken by the ten largest. Sequencing was carried out using peripheral blood. These receptors all come from a human donor with active COVID-19. The donor label of this sample is uncertain.

V is TRBV5-3 and J is TRBJ1-6; unclear D gene. TRBV5-3 is classed as an ORF, of uncertain function. The length of the CDR3 is 19 residues. Trimming took 2 bases from V and 0 from J, leaving 18 bases between them. CDR3 nucleotides: TGTGCCAGAAGCTTTTATCCTTCCACCTTGAGCTCCTATAATTCACCCCTCCACTTT. It translates to CARSFYPSTLSSYNSPLHF.

Here the CDR3 DNA reads TGTGCCAGCAGCTTGGGTTGGGACAGTGGGCAAGAGACCCAGTACTTC. It translates to CASSLGWDSGQETQYF. The chain carries TRBV5-8 and TRBJ2-5; TRBD1 matches 7 bases. The CDR3 extends over 16 amino acids. Germline loops: CDR1 SGHTS, CDR2 YDEGEE. Germline trimming cut 0 bases from V and 2 bases from J; bases unmatched to any gene: 7. The full variable domain, completed using reference TRBV5-8 and TRBJ2-5, is EAGVTQSPTHLIKTRGQQATLRCSPISGHTSVYWYQQALGLGLQFLLWYDEGEERNRGNFPPRFSGRQFPNYSSELNVNALELEDSALYLCASSLGWDSGQETQYFGPGTRLLVL.

This clone was counted between two and nine times. The gene calls are TRBV7-2 and TRBJ2-2; TRBD2 agrees at 13 bases. The CDR3 loop spans 16 amino acids. With 4 bases clipped from V and 8 bases from J, the junction kept 7 bases outside the gene matches. Germline V gene lookup returns CDR1 SGHTA and CDR2 FQGNSA. The CDR3 here is CASSSGLAGALGELFF. CDR3 nucleotide sequence: TGTGCCAGCAGCTCAGGACTAGCGGGGGCCTTAGGGGAGCTGTTTTTT.

The J gene is TRBJ2-1, the V gene TRBV7-3, with D possibly being TRBD2 (6 bases). CDR1 is SGHTA and CDR2 is FQGTGA in the germline V gene. The CDR3 runs 14 residues. Trimming removed 5 bases at V and 4 bases at J, with 12 bases between. The CDR3 sequence is CASSPSTRYNEQFF. The CDR3 DNA follows: TGTGCCAGCAGCCCTTCGACTAGGTACAATGAGCAGTTCTTC.

The gene calls are TRBV10-3 and TRBJ2-2, with 7 bases fitting TRBD2. The germline V gene has CDR1 ENHRY and CDR2 SYGVKD. The CDR3 is made up of 17 amino acids. Unmatched junction bases numbered 6, after V lost 0 bases and J lost 2 bases. CDR3 amino acids: CAISESGSGTNTGELFF. The CDR3 bases are TGTGCCATCAGTGAGTCGGGGAGCGGGACTAACACCGGGGAGCTGTTTTTT.

This clone was picked up one time. Other DNA sequences in this specimen translate into the identical CDR3. The chain has TRBV7-2 and TRBJ1-2; 8 bases match TRBD1. The CDR3 loop spans 13 amino acids. J was trimmed by 4 bases and V by 5 bases; bases with no gene match: 3. CDR1 is SGHTA, CDR2 FQGNSA, per germline. The CDR3 region is CASSPGQGYGYTF. CDR3 DNA sequence: TGTGCCAGCAGCCCCGGACAGGGCTATGGCTACACCTTC.

Relative to its sample, this clone is medium-sized. The junction does not match germline at one end; this may be a read error. The gene calls are TRBV5-1 and TRBJ1-1, with 7 bases that match TRBD1. The germline V gene has CDR1 SGHRS and CDR2 YFSETQ. This CDR3 has 13 residues. The CDR3 bases are TGCGCCAGCGGCTTGAGGGGGCCCGCTGAAGCTTTCTTT. The encoded protein is CASGLRGPAEAFF.

The V and J genes are TRBV6-5 and TRBJ2-1; possible D gene TRBD2, 6 bases. The CDR3 consists of 13 residues. Trimming pared 4 bases from V and 5 bases from J, leaving 9 bases between. Germline loops: CDR1 MNHEY, CDR2 SVGAGI. CDR3 DNA sequence: TGTGCCAGCAGTTCTCGCGGGGACAATGAGCAGTTCTTC. Translation gives CASSSRGDNEQFF.

This chain links TRBV27 with TRBJ2-7, with TRBD2 matching over 7 bases. J lost 0 bases, V lost 2 bases, and 10 bases had no gene match. This CDR3 is 17 amino acids long. From germline, CDR1 is MNHEY and CDR2 SMNVEV (reference sequence). DNA of the CDR3: TGTGCCAGCAGTTTAAGGGCAGGGACTATTTCCTCCTACGAGCAGTACTTC. Translating it yields CASSLRAGTISSYEQYF.

The chain couples TRBV5-4 to TRBJ2-7, with TRBD1 identical over 10 bases. This CDR3 has 16 amino acids. V gave up 5 bases and J gave up 5 bases; unmatched junction bases: 13. Looked up from germline, CDR1 is SGHNT and CDR2 is YYREEE (reference sequence). The CDR3 DNA follows: TGTGCCAGCAGTTTTAAGCTGGGACAGGGGACGGACGAGCAGTACTTC. This encodes CASSFKLGQGTDEQYF.

The V and J genes are TRBV4-3 and TRBJ2-3; 10 bases align to TRBD1. Germline loops: CDR1 LGHNA, CDR2 YSLEER. J was trimmed by 3 bases and V by 2 bases; bases with no gene match: 8. The CDR3 is 17 residues long. The CDR3: CASSQFPGQGPTDTQYF. CDR3 DNA: TGCGCCAGCAGCCAATTCCCGGGACAGGGGCCTACAGATACGCAGTATTTT.

The V gene is TRBV12-3 or TRBV12-4, the J gene TRBJ2-5; 7 bases agree with TRBD1. The length of the CDR3 is 13 residues. The V and J ends lost 6 bases and 0 bases, in that order; junction bases with no gene match: 1. CDR3 amino acids: CASSRGYQETQYF. The CDR3 DNA reads as TGTGCCAGCAGCAGGGGGTACCAAGAGACCCAGTACTTC.

The chain has TRBV19 and TRBJ1-4; 8 bases are a match to TRBD1. After removal of 6 bases from V and 8 bases from J, the junction contained 11 bases not matched to a gene. The CDR3 runs to 15 residues. CDR1 and CDR2 (germline): LNHDA, SQIVND (reference sequence). The CDR3 DNA follows: TGTGCCAGTAGCGGACAGGGCGGATTAAACGAAAAACTGTTTTTT. Translated, it gives CASSGQGGLNEKLFF.

Here the CDR3 reads CASSIMGTGINEQYF. The CDR3, as DNA: TGTGCCAGTAGTATCATGGGGACAGGGATAAACGAGCAGTACTTC. The chain couples TRBV19 to TRBJ2-7, with 9 bases matching TRBD1. The CDR3 totals 15 residues. J lost 5 bases, V lost 3 bases, and 8 bases had no gene match. From germline, CDR1 is LNHDA and CDR2 SQIVND (reference sequence).

This clone was detected once. J is TRBJ1-4 and V is TRBV6-5; D remains ambiguous. This CDR3 is built from 14 residues. Germline values: CDR1 MNHEY, CDR2 SVGAGI. Trimming took off 3 bases at V and 2 bases at J, with 7 bases between the two ends. The CDR3 protein is CASSYGRTNEKLFF. The CDR3 DNA sequence: TGTGCCAGCAGTTATGGCAGGACTAATGAAAAACTGTTTTTT.

The chain recombines TRBV30 with TRBJ2-1; 9 positions match TRBD1. Germline V gene data show CDR1 as GTSNPN and CDR2 as SVGIG (reference sequence). The CDR3 is made up of 15 amino acids. V lost 0 bases to trimming and J lost 7 bases; unmatched junction nucleotides: 7. CDR3 region: CAWSVHGTGPNEQFF. CDR3 DNA sequence: TGTGCCTGGAGTGTACACGGGACAGGGCCTAATGAGCAGTTCTTC.

The V call is TRBV5-1, the J call TRBJ2-7; 8 nucleotides agree with TRBD2. Germline CDR1 reads SGHRS; CDR2 reads YFSETQ. The CDR3 runs to 14 residues. V gave up 5 bases and J gave up 2 bases; unmatched junction bases: 6. CDR3 DNA: TGCGCCAGCAGTCGCGGACTAGCAACCTACGAGCAGTACTTC. Protein sequence: CASSRGLATYEQYF.

This clone was seen once. J is TRBJ2-1 and V is TRBV24-1, with 10 nucleotides matching TRBD2. CDR1 and CDR2 (germline): KGHDR, SFDVKD. Unmatched junction bases numbered 7, after V lost 6 bases and J lost 6 bases. The CDR3 length is 15 residues. Here the CDR3 reads CATSSFGLAVNEQFF. CDR3 bases: TGTGCCACCAGTTCTTTTGGACTAGCGGTCAATGAGCAGTTCTTC.

V gene TRBV11-2 combines with J gene TRBJ2-7, with D tentatively TRBD2 (5 bases). Germline V gives CDR1 SGHAT, CDR2 FQNNGV. Trimming removed 1 base at V and 6 bases at J, with 16 bases between. CDR3 length equals 15 residues. CDR3: CASSLASMGDREQYF. The CDR3 DNA is TGTGCCAGCAGCTTAGCGAGCATGGGAGACCGCGAGCAGTACTTC. Full variable domain (missing parts from reference TRBV11-2 and TRBJ2-7): EAGVAQSPRYKIIEKRQSVAFWCNPISGHATLYWYQQILGQGPKLLIQFQNNGVVDDSQLPKDRFSAERLKGVDSTLKIQPAKLEDSAVYLCASSLASMGDREQYFGPGTRLTVT.

V and J are TRBV5-6 and TRBJ2-7, with a tentative D call TRBD1 (6 bases). Germline V lookup: CDR1 SGHDT, CDR2 YYEEEE. V lost 0 bases and J 2 bases, leaving 9 bases between the germline ends. This CDR3 region has 14 residues. The CDR3 DNA sequence: TGTGCCAGCAGCTTGGGGGACACAGCCTACGAGCAGTACTTC. The encoded protein is CASSLGDTAYEQYF.

The chain has TRBV28 and TRBJ2-7; D might be TRBD2 (6 bases). Deletions cut 5 bases from V and 2 bases from J, with 16 bases between. The CDR3 is made up of 15 amino acids. In germline, CDR1 is MDHEN, CDR2 SYDVKM. This chain's CDR3 is CASSVGRGWPYEQYF. The CDR3 DNA reads as TGTGCCAGCAGTGTGGGGCGGGGTTGGCCCTACGAGCAGTACTTC. Based on the CDR3 plus reference TRBV28 and TRBJ2-7, the full variable domain is DVKVTQSSRYLVKRTGEKVFLECVQDMDHENMFWYRQDPGLGLRLIYFSYDVKMKEKGDIPEGYSVSREKKERFSLILESASTNQTSMYLCASSVGRGWPYEQYFGPGTRLTVT.

V gene TRBV11-2 combines with J gene TRBJ1-4, with D possibly being TRBD1 (6 bases). Trimming removed 5 bases from V and 7 bases from J, with 14 bases in between. The CDR3 sequence is 14 residues long. Germline values: CDR1 SGHAT, CDR2 FQNNGV. CDR3 region: CASSLDRSSEKLFF. In DNA form, the CDR3 reads TGTGCCAGCAGCCTGGACAGAAGTAGTGAAAAACTGTTTTTT.

CDR3 sequence (DNA): TGTGCCAGCAGCCCCAGGGACAGGGGTATGACCGGGGAGCTGTTTTTT. It translates to CASSPRDRGMTGELFF. The gene calls are TRBV11-3 and TRBJ2-2; 10 bases fit TRBD1. Unmatched junction bases numbered 8, after V lost 5 bases and J lost 5 bases. The CDR3 covers 16 residues. Germline values: CDR1 SGHNT, CDR2 YENEEA.

The genes are TRBV6-6 and TRBJ2-7; TRBD1 aligns across 8 bases. Trimming removed 1 base from V and 4 bases from J; junction bases left unmatched: 9. The CDR3 consists of 16 residues. The germline V gene has CDR1 MNHNY and CDR2 SVGAGI (reference sequence). CDR3 residues: CASSYLAGGVSYEQYF. Here the CDR3 DNA reads TGTGCCAGCAGTTACTTGGCAGGGGGCGTGAGTTACGAGCAGTACTTC.

As regards this clone: Sequence at one end of the junction differs from germline and may be a read error. The chain carries TRBV7-2 and TRBJ2-5, with TRBD1 identical over 7 bases. This CDR3 spans 15 amino acids. CDR1 is SGHTA and CDR2 is FQGNSA in the germline V gene. CDR3 loop: CASSLSGTDQGTQYF. CDR3 DNA sequence: TGTGCCAGCAGCTTATCCGGGACAGACCAAGGGACCCAGTACTTC.